Each of the 19 T cell receptor beta chains below was sequenced from the same sample in a study of T cell responses to AZD1222 COVID-19 vaccine (dated by TCRdb to 2020 to 2023). The sample's time point label, decoded: baseline before first vaccination. What this sample's treatment or condition label stands for: meningococcal conjugate vaccine given as trial control. To prepare the library, the immunoSEQ multiplex PCR assay was applied. TCRdb provides this immuneACCESS table in a form limited to in-frame rearrangements. Some clones are lacking; in checked studies, under half of them reflect an unresolved V gene, and why the rest are absent is not known. Across this sample there are around 180,000 clones, with more than 75% seen only once. Around 2.5% of the sample belongs to the ten largest clones. The sample consisted of peripheral blood, taken on day 0 of MenACWY control vaccination. The receptors were sampled from an adult in good health.

This clone occurred once. V and J are TRBV5-8 and TRBJ1-5; D is uncertain. Trimming pared 6 bases from V and 1 base from J, leaving 11 bases between. This CDR3 spans 14 amino acids. Germline V gene lookup returns CDR1 SGHTS and CDR2 YDEGEE. CDR3 DNA: TGTGCCAGCACCCGAGGAGGGAGCAATCAGCCCCAGCATTTT. Translation: CASTRGGSNQPQHF.

The gene calls are TRBV5-1 and TRBJ2-7; TRBD1 matches 10 bases. There are 17 residues in the CDR3. Losses at the gene ends were 3 bases for V and 1 base for J; bases not matched to a gene: 10. CDR1 is SGHRS, CDR2 YFSETQ, per germline. The CDR3 nucleotides read TGCGCCAGCAGCTCACCGGGACAGGGGCGGTGGTCCTACGAGCAGTACTTC. Protein product: CASSSPGQGRWSYEQYF.

A few counts support this clone. The chain recombines TRBV4-1 with TRBJ1-4, with a possible D match to TRBD1 (5 bases). V was trimmed by 2 bases and J by 5 bases, leaving 9 bases between them. The CDR3 is made up of 14 amino acids. Germline assignment: CDR1 MGHRA and CDR2 YSYEKL. The CDR3 DNA sequence: TGCGCCAGCAGCCAATACAGGACCAATGAAAAACTGTTTTTT. Protein sequence: CASSQYRTNEKLFF.

The chain joins TRBV5-1 to TRBJ1-1; possibly TRBD1 for D (5 bases). Germline V gene lookup returns CDR1 SGHRS and CDR2 YFSETQ. The length of the CDR3 is 13 residues. The V and J ends lost 0 bases and 9 bases respectively, with 12 bases between them. The CDR3 loop is CASSLAQGAKAFF. The DNA of the CDR3 is TGCGCCAGCAGCTTGGCCCAAGGGGCGAAAGCTTTCTTT.

This chain connects TRBV28 to TRBJ1-2; no definite D call. Between the trimmed V and J ends, which lost 6 bases and 3 bases, there was a span of 8 bases. Germline V gene lookup returns CDR1 MDHEN and CDR2 SYDVKM. The CDR3 covers 12 residues. CDR3: CASSRTDYGYTF. For the CDR3, the DNA is TGTGCCAGCAGCAGGACCGACTATGGCTACACCTTC.

The chain links TRBV19 to TRBJ2-1; D is uncertain. Trimming removed 5 bases at V and 4 bases at J, with 12 bases between. The CDR3 is 14 residues long. Looked up from germline, CDR1 is LNHDA and CDR2 is SQIVND (reference sequence). CDR3 protein: CASSLRLDYNEQFF. The CDR3 nucleotides are TGTGCCAGTAGTCTCAGGTTGGATTACAATGAGCAGTTCTTC.

The genes are TRBV30 and TRBJ2-7; 10 bases align to TRBD2. The trim removed 3 bases at V and 7 bases at J, leaving 9 bases unmatched. The CDR3 totals 14 residues. Germline loops: CDR1 GTSNPN, CDR2 SVGIG (reference sequence). The CDR3 coding sequence is TGTGCCTGGAGCCCGGCTAGCGGGAGCTGGGAGCAGTACTTC. Its protein product is CAWSPASGSWEQYF. Using reference TRBV30 and TRBJ2-7 for the parts outside the CDR3, the full variable domain is SQTIHQWPATLVQPVGSPLSLECTVEGTSNPNLYWYRQAAGRGLQLLFYSVGIGQISSEVPQNLSASRPQDRQFILSSKKLLLSDSGFYLCAWSPASGSWEQYFGPGTRLTVT.

The CDR3 region has the DNA TGTGCCAGCAGCCCTCCGACGGGGAATAATCAGCCCCAGCATTTT. Residues: CASSPPTGNNQPQHF. The rearrangement links TRBV7-8 to TRBJ1-5; D not resolved. The CDR3 consists of 15 residues. Trimming cost V 5 bases and J 4 bases, with 15 bases left between them. CDR1 and CDR2 (germline): SGHVS, FQNEAQ.

This clone has only a few counts. The chain combines TRBV9 with TRBJ1-3, with no clear D. Germline CDR1 and CDR2: SGDLS and YYNGEE. V was trimmed by 3 bases and J by 6 bases, leaving 10 bases between them. This CDR3 comprises 13 residues. CDR3 nucleotide sequence: TGTGCCAGCAGCGAGGGTCTCATAAACACCATATATTTT. Translated, it gives CASSEGLINTIYF.

This CDR3 reads CASSRQGVGSSYNEQFF. The CDR3 DNA sequence: TGCGCCAGCAGCCGACAGGGGGTGGGGAGCTCCTACAATGAGCAGTTCTTC. The chain has TRBV5-1 and TRBJ2-1; TRBD1 agrees at 9 bases. The V gene's germline CDR1 is SGHRS and CDR2 YFSETQ. This CDR3 is built from 17 residues. Unmatched junction bases numbered 8, after V lost 4 bases and J lost 0 bases.

Worth noting for this clone: Other DNA sequences in the same sample also yield this CDR3. This chain connects TRBV7-2 to TRBJ2-3; 9 bases map to TRBD1. The V gene's germline CDR1 is SGHTA and CDR2 FQGNSA. This CDR3 region has 15 residues. With V trimmed by 6 bases and J by 4 bases, 8 bases remained unmatched. CDR3 amino acids: CASSLTGGAADTQYF. The DNA for the CDR3 is TGTGCCAGCAGTCTAACAGGGGGCGCGGCAGATACGCAGTATTTT.

This clone was observed a single time. At one end, the junction sequence differs from germline, possibly due to a read error. The chain joins TRBV19 to TRBJ1-1; D possibly corresponds to TRBD1 (5 bases). The CDR3 has 13 amino acids. The germline V gene encodes CDR1 LNHDA and CDR2 SQIVND (reference sequence). The CDR3 DNA reads TGTGCCAATAGTGGATCCGGGACGTCTGAAGCTTTCTTT. Translating it yields CANSGSGTSEAFF.

Concerning this clone itself: At one end, the junction sequence differs from germline, possibly due to a read error. The genes are TRBV28 and TRBJ2-7; D call uncertain. The CDR3 contains 14 residues. CDR1 is MDHEN and CDR2 is SYDVKM in the germline V gene. In DNA, the CDR3 is TGTGTCAGCAGTTTATCCCCGGTTACCTACGAGCAGTACTTC. Amino acid sequence: CVSSLSPVTYEQYF.

J is TRBJ2-2 and V is TRBV11-2; D is uncertain. Per the germline V gene, CDR1 is SGHAT and CDR2 is FQNNGV. This CDR3 has 14 residues. The ends were cut back, 1 base at V and 4 bases at J, with 7 bases in the middle. CDR3 nucleotide sequence: TGTGCCAGCAGCTTAGTACCCCTCACCGGGGAGCTGTTTTTT. Amino acid sequence: CASSLVPLTGELFF.

This clone was counted once. The chain combines TRBV15 with TRBJ2-3; perhaps TRBD2 as D (7 bases). Germline CDR1 LNHNV, CDR2 YYDKDF (reference sequence). The V end was cut by 6 bases, the J end by 5 bases, with 9 bases between. The CDR3 sequence is 12 residues long. For the CDR3, the DNA is TGTGCCACCAGAGGGGGGGGAGATACGCAGTATTTT. Its translation: CATRGGGDTQYF.

The V call is TRBV13, the J call TRBJ2-7, with D uncertain. CDR1 PRHDT and CDR2 FYEKMQ come from the germline V gene (reference sequence). The V gene lost 1 base and the J gene lost 4 bases, with 5 bases spanning the gap. The CDR3 runs to 12 residues. DNA for the CDR3: TGTGCCAGCAGCTTAGCGGCTTACGAGCAGTACTTC. This codes for CASSLAAYEQYF.

The chain recombines TRBV5-4 with TRBJ2-2; 7 bases are shared with TRBD1. CDR3 length equals 15 residues. The V segment lost 0 bases and the J segment 7 bases; nucleotides outside the gene matches: 6. Germline V lookup: CDR1 SGHNT, CDR2 YYREEE (reference sequence). The CDR3 reads CASSLVGQRGGELFF. The CDR3 DNA reads TGTGCCAGCAGCTTGGTGGGACAGAGGGGCGGGGAGCTGTTTTTT.

This chain links TRBV6-5 with TRBJ2-7; D tentatively reads TRBD1 or TRBD2 (5 bases each). This CDR3 region has 13 residues. Trimming pared 2 bases from V and 4 bases from J, leaving 9 bases between. Germline V gene lookup returns CDR1 MNHEY and CDR2 SVGAGI. The CDR3: CASSYLGPYEQYF. CDR3 nucleotide sequence: TGTGCCAGCAGTTACCTGGGACCATACGAGCAGTACTTC.

The gene calls are TRBV5-5 and TRBJ1-1; the D gene is possibly TRBD1 (5 bases). Germline CDR1 reads SGHKS; CDR2 reads YYEKEE (reference sequence). This CDR3 comprises 14 residues. V was clipped by 4 bases and J by 4 bases, with 14 bases between them. CDR3 residues: CASSPRRGGTEAFF. DNA for the CDR3: TGTGCCAGCAGCCCCCGACGGGGGGGCACTGAAGCTTTCTTT.